This paragraph reports one T cell receptor beta chain. Under the authors' procedure: From reference gene primer amplification, estimates of nucleated cell counts were derived. The table came from immunoSEQ multiplex PCR; TCRdb's copy has only in-frame clones and leaves some out. The V and J calls and clone size come from that table; D and trimming were worked out from the DNA. The sample includes about 110,000 clones, about four fifths of them seen just once. This record comes from a study of blood T cell repertoires in COVID-19. Whole-study context: Samples came from the United States, Italy and Spain, spanning acute and convalescent COVID-19. Sources were T cells, B-cell-depleted T cells, or PBMCs; the material itself was cDNA or gDNA.

Sequencing was performed on peripheral blood. This clonotype was sampled from a woman in her fifties or sixties with acute or convalescent COVID-19.

The CDR3 DNA is TGTGCCAGCAGCCAAGTCGGGGGTAAGGCTTTCTTT. Translation gives CASSQVGGKAFF. The V gene is TRBV3-1 (or the pseudogene TRBV3-2), the J gene TRBJ1-1, with D possibly matching TRBD1 (5 bases). This CDR3 is 12 amino acids long. Germline CDR1 is LGHDT and CDR2 is YNNKEL (reference sequence). Trimming shortened V by 1 base and J by 11 bases, and 11 bases separated the two germline ends.